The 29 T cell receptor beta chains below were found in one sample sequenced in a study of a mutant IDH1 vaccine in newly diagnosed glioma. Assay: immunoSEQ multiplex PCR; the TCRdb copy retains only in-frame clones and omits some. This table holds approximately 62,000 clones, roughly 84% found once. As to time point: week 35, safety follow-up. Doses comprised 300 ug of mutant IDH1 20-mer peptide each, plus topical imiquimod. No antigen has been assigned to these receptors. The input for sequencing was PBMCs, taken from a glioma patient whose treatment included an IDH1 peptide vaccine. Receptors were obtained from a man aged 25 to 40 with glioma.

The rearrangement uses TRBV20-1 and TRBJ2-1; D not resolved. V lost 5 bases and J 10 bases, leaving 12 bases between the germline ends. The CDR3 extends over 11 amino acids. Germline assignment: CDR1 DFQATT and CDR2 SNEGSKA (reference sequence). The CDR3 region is CSAFDPTEQFF. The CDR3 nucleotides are TGCAGTGCTTTTGATCCCACAGAGCAGTTCTTC.

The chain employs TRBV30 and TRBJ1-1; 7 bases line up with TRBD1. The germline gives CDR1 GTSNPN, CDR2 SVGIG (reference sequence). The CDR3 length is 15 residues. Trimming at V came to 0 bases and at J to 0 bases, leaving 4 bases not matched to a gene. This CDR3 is CAWSVLDRLNTEAFF. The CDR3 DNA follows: TGTGCCTGGAGTGTATTGGACAGGTTGAACACTGAAGCTTTCTTT.

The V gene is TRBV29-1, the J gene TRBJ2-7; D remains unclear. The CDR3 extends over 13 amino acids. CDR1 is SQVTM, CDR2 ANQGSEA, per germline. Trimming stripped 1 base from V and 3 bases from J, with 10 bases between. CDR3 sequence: CSVEATQNYEQYF. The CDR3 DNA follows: TGCAGCGTTGAAGCGACACAAAACTACGAGCAGTACTTC.

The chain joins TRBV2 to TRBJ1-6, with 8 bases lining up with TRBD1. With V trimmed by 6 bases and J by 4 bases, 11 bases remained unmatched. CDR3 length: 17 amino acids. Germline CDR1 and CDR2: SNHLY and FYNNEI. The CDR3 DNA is TGTGCCAGCAGCACCCGACAGGGGTTGCGGTATAATTCACCCCTCCACTTT. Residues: CASSTRQGLRYNSPLHF.

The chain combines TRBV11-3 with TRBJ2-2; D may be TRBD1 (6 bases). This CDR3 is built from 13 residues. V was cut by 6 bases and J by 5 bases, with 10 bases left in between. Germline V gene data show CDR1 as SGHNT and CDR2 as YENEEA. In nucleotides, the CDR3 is TGTGCCAGCAGTTTACAGGGAACCGGGGAGCTGTTTTTT. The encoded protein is CASSLQGTGELFF.

CDR3 DNA: TGTGCCAGCAGTTTATCGACAGATACGCAGTATTTT. Its translation: CASSLSTDTQYF. The chain joins TRBV27 to TRBJ2-3; D unclear. CDR1 is MNHEY and CDR2 is SMNVEV in the germline V gene (reference sequence). The CDR3 runs to 12 residues. The V end was cut by 0 bases, the J end by 3 bases, with 1 base between.

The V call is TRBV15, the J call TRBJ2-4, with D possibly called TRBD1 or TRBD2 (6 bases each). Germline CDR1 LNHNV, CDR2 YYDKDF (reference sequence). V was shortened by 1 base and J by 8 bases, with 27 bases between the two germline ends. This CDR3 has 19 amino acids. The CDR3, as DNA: TGTGCCACCAGCAGAGTCGGGGGTACGGGGGCCAGAGTTACGTACATTCAGTACTTC. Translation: CATSRVGGTGARVTYIQYF.

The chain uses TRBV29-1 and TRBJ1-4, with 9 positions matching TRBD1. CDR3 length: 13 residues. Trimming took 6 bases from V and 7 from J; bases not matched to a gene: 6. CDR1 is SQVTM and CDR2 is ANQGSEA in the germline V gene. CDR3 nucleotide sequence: TGCAGCGTGGGACAGGGCGGGGGTGAAAAACTGTTTTTT. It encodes CSVGQGGGEKLFF.

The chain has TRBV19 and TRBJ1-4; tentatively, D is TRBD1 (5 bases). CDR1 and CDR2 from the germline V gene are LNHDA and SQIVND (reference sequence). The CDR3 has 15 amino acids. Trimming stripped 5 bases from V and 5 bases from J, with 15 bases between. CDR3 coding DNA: TGTGCCAGTAGTCCGCTGGGGTGGACAAATGAAAAACTGTTTTTT. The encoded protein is CASSPLGWTNEKLFF.

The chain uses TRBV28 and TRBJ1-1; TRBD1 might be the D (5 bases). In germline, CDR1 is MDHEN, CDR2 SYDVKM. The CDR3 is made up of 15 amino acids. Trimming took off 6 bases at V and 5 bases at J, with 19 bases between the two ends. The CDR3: CASRPDMVRSTEAFF. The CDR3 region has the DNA TGTGCCAGCAGACCGGACATGGTACGTTCGACTGAAGCTTTCTTT.

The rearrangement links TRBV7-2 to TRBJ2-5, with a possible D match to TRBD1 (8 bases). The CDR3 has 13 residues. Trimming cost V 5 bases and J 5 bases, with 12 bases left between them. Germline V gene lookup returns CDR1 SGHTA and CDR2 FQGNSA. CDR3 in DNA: TGTGCCAGCAGCCAACAGGGGGGGGAGACCCAGTACTTC. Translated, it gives CASSQQGGETQYF.

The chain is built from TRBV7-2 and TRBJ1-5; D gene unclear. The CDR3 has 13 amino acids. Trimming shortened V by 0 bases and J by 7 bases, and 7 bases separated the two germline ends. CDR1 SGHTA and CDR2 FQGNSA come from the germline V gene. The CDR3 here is CASSLAVEQPQHF. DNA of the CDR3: TGTGCCAGCAGCTTAGCGGTAGAGCAGCCCCAGCATTTT.

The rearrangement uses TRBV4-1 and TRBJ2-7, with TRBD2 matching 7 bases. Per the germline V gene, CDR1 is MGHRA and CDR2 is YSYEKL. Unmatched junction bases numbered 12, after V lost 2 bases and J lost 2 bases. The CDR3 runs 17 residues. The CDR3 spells CASSQNDGTNPPYEQYF. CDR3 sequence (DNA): TGCGCCAGCAGCCAAAACGACGGGACTAATCCTCCCTACGAGCAGTACTTC.

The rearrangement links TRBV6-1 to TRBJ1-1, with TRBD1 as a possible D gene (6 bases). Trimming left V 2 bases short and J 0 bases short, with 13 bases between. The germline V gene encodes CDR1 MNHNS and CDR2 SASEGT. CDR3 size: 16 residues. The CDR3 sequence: CASSEQTGTMNTEAFF. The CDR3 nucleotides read TGTGCCAGCAGTGAACAAACAGGGACTATGAACACTGAAGCTTTCTTT.

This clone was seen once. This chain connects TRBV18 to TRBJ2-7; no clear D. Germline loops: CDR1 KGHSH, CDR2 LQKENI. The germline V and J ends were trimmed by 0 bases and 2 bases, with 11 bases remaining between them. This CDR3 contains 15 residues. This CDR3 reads CASSPPMDGTYEQYF. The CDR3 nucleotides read TGTGCCAGCTCACCACCGATGGACGGCACCTACGAGCAGTACTTC.

Here the CDR3 DNA reads TGTGCCATCAGTGAGAACTACAATGAGCAGTTCTTC. Protein product: CAISENYNEQFF. The gene calls are TRBV10-3 and TRBJ2-1; the D is unclear. The V gene lost 2 bases and the J gene lost 3 bases, with 2 bases spanning the gap. The CDR3 is 12 residues long. Per the germline V gene, CDR1 is ENHRY and CDR2 is SYGVKD.

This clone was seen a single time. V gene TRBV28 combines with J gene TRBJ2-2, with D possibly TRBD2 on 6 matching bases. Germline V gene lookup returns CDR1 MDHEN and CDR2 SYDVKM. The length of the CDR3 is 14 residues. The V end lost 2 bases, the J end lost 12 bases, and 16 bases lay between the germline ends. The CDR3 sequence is CASSLPGGEAKLFF. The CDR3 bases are TGTGCCAGCAGTTTACCTGGCGGGGAGGCGAAGCTGTTTTTT.

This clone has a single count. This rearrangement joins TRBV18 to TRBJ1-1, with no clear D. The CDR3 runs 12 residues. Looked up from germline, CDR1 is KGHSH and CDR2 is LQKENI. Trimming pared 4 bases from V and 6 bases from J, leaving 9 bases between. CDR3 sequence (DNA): TGTGCCAGCTCACAACAGAGCCCTGAAGCTTTCTTT. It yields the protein CASSQQSPEAFF.

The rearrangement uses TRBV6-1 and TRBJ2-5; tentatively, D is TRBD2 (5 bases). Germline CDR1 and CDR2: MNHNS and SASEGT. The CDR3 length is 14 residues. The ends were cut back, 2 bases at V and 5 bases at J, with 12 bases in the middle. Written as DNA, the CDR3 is TGTGCCAGCAGTGAACGGGTAGCGCGGGAGACCCAGTACTTC. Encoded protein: CASSERVARETQYF.

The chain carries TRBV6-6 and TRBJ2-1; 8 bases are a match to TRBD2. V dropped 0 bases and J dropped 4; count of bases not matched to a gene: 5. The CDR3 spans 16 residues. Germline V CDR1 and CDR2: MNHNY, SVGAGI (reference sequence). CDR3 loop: CASSYSIAGGYNEQFF. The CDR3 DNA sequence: TGTGCCAGCAGTTACTCGATTGCGGGGGGTTACAATGAGCAGTTCTTC.

CDR3 in DNA: TGTGCCAGCAGCCCTCTTATTGAAGCTTTCTTT. Protein product: CASSPLIEAFF. The V and J genes are TRBV13 and TRBJ1-1; D gene uncertain. The CDR3 spans 11 residues. Germline-derived CDR1 and CDR2 are PRHDT and FYEKMQ (reference sequence). The V end was cut by 5 bases, the J end by 7 bases, with 8 bases between.

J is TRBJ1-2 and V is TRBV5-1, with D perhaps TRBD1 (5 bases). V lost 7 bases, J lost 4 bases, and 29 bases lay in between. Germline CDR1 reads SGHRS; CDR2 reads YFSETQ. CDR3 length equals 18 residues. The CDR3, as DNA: TGCGCCAGCCGGCCACGAGGGGACGGCCAAATAAAGAGCTATGGCTACACCTTC. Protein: CASRPRGDGQIKSYGYTF.

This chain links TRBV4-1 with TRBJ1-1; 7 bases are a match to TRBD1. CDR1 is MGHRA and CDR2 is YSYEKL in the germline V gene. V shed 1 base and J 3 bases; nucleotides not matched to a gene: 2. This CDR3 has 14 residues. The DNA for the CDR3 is TGCGCCAGCAGCCAAGCCACAGGGGACACTGAAGCTTTCTTT. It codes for CASSQATGDTEAFF.

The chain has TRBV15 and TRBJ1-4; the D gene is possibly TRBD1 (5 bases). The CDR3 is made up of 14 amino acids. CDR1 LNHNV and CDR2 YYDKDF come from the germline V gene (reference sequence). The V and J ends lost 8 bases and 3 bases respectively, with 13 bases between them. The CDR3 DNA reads TGTGCCACCGGGCGGGGCAGGGCTAATGAAAAACTGTTTTTT. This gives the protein CATGRGRANEKLFF.

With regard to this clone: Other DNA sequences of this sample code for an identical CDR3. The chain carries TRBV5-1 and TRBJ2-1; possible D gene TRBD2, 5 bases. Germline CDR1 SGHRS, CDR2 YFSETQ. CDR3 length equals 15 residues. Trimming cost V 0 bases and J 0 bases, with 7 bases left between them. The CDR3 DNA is TGCGCCAGCAGCTTGGCGGGGTCCTCCTACAATGAGCAGTTCTTC. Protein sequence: CASSLAGSSYNEQFF.

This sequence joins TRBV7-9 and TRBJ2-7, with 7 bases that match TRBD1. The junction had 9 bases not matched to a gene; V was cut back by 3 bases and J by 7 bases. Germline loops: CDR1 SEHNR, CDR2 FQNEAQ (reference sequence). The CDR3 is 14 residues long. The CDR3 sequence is CASSLLGQPSEQYF. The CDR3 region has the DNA TGTGCCAGCAGCTTGCTGGGACAGCCTTCGGAGCAGTACTTC. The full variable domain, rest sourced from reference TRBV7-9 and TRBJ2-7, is DTGVSQNPRHKITKRGQNVTFRCDPISEHNRLYWYRQTLGQGPEFLTYFQNEAQLEKSRLLSDRFSAERPKGSFSTLEIQRTEQGDSAMYLCASSLLGQPSEQYFGPGTRLTVT.

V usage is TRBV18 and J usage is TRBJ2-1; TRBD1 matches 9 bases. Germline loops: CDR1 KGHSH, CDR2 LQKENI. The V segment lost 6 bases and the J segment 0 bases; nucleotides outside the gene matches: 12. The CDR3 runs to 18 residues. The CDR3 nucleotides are TGTGCCAGCTCCTACTATCGGACAGGGGTTCCCTCCTACAATGAGCAGTTCTTC. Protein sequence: CASSYYRTGVPSYNEQFF.

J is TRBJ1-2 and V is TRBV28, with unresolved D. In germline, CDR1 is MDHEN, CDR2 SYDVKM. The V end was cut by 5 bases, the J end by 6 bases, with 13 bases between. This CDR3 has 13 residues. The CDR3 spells CASSLTPMHGYTF. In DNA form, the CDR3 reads TGTGCCAGCAGTCTGACGCCGATGCATGGCTACACCTTC.

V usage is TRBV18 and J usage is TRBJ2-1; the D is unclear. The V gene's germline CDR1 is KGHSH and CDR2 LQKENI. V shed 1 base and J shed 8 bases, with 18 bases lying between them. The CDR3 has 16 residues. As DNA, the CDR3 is TGTGCCAGCTCACCACGGAGTTTCTCCGAACGGCATGAGCAGTTCTTC. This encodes CASSPRSFSERHEQFF.